This TCR beta chain was sequenced in a study of cytomegalovirus exposure and HLA in healthy donors. Points from the study as a whole: Cytomegalovirus status was reportedly diagnosed by the classifier with high specificity and sensitivity.

Comments on this clone: What it binds is not known.

In the PCR, 60 Vbeta and 13 Jbeta primers were used. Profiling relied on immunoSEQ multiplex PCR, and the TCRdb table lists in-frame clones only, not all of them. The listing contains 96,000 or so clones. CDR3 length: 14 residues. Germline-derived CDR1 and CDR2 are SGHRS and YFSETQ. V dropped 0 bases and J dropped 8 bases, with 14 bases sitting between them. The receptor was isolated from a girl between 10 and 17 years old in good health and CMV-seropositive. The sequenced sample consisted of PBMCs. This chain uses TRBV5-1 with TRBJ1-2; the D gene is possibly TRBD1 (5 bases). The CDR3 coding sequence is TGCGCCAGCAGCTTGGAATATCAGGGTAGGGGCTACACCTTC. Amino acid sequence: CASSLEYQGRGYTF.